This TCR beta chain was identified in a study of T cells in Graves' hyperthyroidism and ophthalmopathy. A few counts support this clonotype. RNA transcripts provided the source from which TCR beta CDR3 regions were amplified. The study used the HTBI primer set for a first-round RT-PCR of the TCR CDR3. A single record per CDR3 protein comes from TCRdb applying MiXCR to the multiplex PCR reads. Among about 640,000 distinct CDR3 sequences listed, 40% to 55% were seen once. The CDR3 extends over 15 amino acids. V lost 5 bases, J lost 0 bases, and 12 bases lay in between. Germline CDR1 is SEHNR and CDR2 is FQNEAQ (reference sequence). A patient was excluded if there was uncontrolled infection, other autoimmune disease, pregnancy or lactation. Clinicians diagnosed patients from clinical symptoms, serum thyroxine and TRAb, thyroid ultrasound and orbital computed tomography.

This sequence was found in an adult man with Graves' disease, either hyperthyroidism or ophthalmopathy (not recorded which). Material for sequencing was peripheral blood or thyroid tissue (not recorded which). This rearrangement joins TRBV7-9 to TRBJ2-3; maybe TRBD2 (6 bases). CDR3 DNA: TGTGCCAGCAGCGGCGGGACGGCTAGCACAGATACGCAGTATTTT. Amino acids: CASSGGTASTDTQYF.